This T cell receptor (beta chain) is drawn from a study of identical twins. Study results and limitations: The study found that models underestimated out-of-frame TCR alpha sharing in monozygotic twins. Zero-insertion analyses were open to partial confounding by invariant MAIT and iNKT cells.

Unique molecular identifiers were present on the cDNA, which also gained a universal primer site by template switching. One entry per CDR3 protein, called by TCRdb with MiXCR from the 5' RACE reads. The sample contains 450,000 to 500,000 distinct CDR3 sequences, roughly an eighth of which appear only once. From germline, CDR1 is LNHDA and CDR2 SQIVND (reference sequence). This CDR3 is 15 amino acids long. V was clipped by 5 bases and J by 1 base, with 14 bases between them. Comment on this clonotype: Its antigen is unidentified.

These data were also reused for a study on yellow fever vaccine responses in identical twins. That publication notes: Reportedly, twins showed a vaccine T cell response that looked partly convergent and partly personalized.

This receptor was obtained from a woman younger than 30 in good health. J is TRBJ1-1 and V is TRBV19; tentative D call: TRBD1 (5 bases). Sequencing was carried out using CD4+ T cells sorted from blood. The CDR3 DNA reads TGTGCCAGTAGTTCCCGGACACTACCGAACACTGAAGCTTTCTTT. This codes for CASSSRTLPNTEAFF.